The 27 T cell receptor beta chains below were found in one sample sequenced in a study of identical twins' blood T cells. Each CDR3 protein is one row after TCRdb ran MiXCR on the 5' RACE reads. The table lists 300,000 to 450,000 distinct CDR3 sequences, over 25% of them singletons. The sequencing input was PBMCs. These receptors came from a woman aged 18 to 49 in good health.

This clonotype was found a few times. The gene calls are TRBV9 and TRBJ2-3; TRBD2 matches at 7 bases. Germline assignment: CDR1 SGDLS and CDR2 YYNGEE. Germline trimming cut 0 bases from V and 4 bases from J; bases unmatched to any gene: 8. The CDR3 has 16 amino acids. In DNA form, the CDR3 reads TGTGCCAGCAGCGTAGGAGGGAGGGCCTTCGCAGATACGCAGTATTTT. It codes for CASSVGGRAFADTQYF. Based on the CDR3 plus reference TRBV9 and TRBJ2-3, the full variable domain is DSGVTQTPKHLITATGQRVTLRCSPRSGDLSVYWYQQSLDQGLQFLIQYYNGEERAKGNILERFSAQQFPDLHSELNLSSLELGDSALYFCASSVGGRAFADTQYFGPGTRLTVL.

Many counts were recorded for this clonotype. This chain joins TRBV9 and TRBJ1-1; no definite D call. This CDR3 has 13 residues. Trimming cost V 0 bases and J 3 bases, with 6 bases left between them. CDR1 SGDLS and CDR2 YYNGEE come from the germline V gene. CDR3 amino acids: CASSVGGDTEAFF. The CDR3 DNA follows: TGTGCCAGCAGCGTAGGAGGAGACACTGAAGCTTTCTTT.

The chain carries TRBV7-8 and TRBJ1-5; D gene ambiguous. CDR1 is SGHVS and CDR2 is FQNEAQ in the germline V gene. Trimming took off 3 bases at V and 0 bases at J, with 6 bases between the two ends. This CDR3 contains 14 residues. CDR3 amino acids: CASSFTNSNQPQHF. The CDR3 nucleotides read TGTGCCAGCAGCTTTACGAATAGCAATCAGCCCCAGCATTTT.

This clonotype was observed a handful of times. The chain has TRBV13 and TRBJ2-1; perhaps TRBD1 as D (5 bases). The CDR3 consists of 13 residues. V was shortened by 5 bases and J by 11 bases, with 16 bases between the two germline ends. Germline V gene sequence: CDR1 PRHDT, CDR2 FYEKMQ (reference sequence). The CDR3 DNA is TGTGCCAGCAGCCCCGGAACCGCAGGGAAGCAGTTCTTC. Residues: CASSPGTAGKQFF.

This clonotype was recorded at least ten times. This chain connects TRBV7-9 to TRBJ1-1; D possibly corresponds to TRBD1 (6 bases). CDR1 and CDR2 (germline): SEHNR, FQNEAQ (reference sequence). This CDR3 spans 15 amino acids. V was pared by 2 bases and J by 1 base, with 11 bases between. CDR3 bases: TGTGCCAGCAGCTTAAGCGGGACAACGAACACTGAAGCTTTCTTT. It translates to CASSLSGTTNTEAFF.

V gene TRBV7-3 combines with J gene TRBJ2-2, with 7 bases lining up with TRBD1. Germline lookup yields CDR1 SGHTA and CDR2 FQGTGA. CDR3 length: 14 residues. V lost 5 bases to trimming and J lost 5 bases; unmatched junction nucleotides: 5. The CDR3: CASSLQTGTGELFF. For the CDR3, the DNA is TGTGCCAGCAGCCTCCAGACAGGGACCGGGGAGCTGTTTTTT.

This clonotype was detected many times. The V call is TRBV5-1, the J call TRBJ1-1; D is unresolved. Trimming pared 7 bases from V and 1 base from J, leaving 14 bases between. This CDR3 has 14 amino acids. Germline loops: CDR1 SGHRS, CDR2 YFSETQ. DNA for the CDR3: TGCGCCAGCCTCCCTCTTTCCGGGAACACTGAAGCTTTCTTT. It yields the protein CASLPLSGNTEAFF.

Here the CDR3 DNA reads TGTGCCAGTAGGCACACCGGGACAGGGCAAGAAGCTTTCTTT. It yields the protein CASRHTGTGQEAFF. The chain employs TRBV19 and TRBJ1-1; 9 nucleotides agree with TRBD1. In germline, CDR1 is LNHDA, CDR2 SQIVND (reference sequence). The CDR3 covers 14 residues. J lost 8 bases, V lost 6 bases, and 10 bases had no gene match.

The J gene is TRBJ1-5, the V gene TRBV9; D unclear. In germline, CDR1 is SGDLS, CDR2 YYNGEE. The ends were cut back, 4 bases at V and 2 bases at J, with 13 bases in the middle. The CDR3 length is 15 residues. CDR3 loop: CASSPWGHGNQPQHF. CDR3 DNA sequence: TGTGCCAGCAGCCCCTGGGGTCATGGCAATCAGCCCCAGCATTTT.

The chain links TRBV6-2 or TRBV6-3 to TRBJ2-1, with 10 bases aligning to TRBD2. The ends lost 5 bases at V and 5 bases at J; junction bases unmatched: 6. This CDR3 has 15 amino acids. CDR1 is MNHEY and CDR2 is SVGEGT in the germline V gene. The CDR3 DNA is TGTGCCAGCAGTCCTGGACTAGCGGCTAACAATGAGCAGTTCTTC. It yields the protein CASSPGLAANNEQFF.

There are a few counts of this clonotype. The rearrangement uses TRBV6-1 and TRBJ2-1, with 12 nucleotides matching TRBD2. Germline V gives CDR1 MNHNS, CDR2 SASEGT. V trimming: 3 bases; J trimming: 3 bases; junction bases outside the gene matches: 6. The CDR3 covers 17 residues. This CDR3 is CASSESTSGSLYNEQFF. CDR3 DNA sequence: TGTGCCAGCAGTGAGTCGACTAGCGGGAGTCTCTACAATGAGCAGTTCTTC.

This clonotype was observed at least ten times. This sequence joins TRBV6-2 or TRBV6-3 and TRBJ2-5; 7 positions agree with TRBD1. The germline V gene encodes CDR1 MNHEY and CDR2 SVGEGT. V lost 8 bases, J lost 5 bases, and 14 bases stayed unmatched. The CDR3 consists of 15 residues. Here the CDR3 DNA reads TGTGCCAGCGTGGACAGGACCTATACGAGGGAGACCCAGTACTTC. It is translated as CASVDRTYTRETQYF.

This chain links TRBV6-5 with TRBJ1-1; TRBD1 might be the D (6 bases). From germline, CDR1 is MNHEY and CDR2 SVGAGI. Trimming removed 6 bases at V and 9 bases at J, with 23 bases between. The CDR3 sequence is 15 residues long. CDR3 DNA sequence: TGTGCCAGCAGACCTACTATACCGGACAGCCAACAAGCTTTCTTT. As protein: CASRPTIPDSQQAFF.

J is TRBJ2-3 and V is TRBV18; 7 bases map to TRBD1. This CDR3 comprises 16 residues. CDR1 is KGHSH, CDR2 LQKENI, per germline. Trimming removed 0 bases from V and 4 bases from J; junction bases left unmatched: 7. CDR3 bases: TGTGCCAGCTCACCACCCGGGACAGCATATGCAGATACGCAGTATTTT. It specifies CASSPPGTAYADTQYF.

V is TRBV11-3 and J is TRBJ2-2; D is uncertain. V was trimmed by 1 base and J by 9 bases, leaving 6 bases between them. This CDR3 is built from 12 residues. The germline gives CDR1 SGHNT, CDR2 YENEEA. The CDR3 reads CASSLGTRELFF. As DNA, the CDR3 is TGTGCCAGCAGCTTAGGAACGAGGGAGCTGTTTTTT.

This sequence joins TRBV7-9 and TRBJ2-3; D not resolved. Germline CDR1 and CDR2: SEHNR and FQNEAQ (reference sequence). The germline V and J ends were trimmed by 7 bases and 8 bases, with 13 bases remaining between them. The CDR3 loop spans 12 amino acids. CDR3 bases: TGTGCCAGCACCACGGATTCAGCTACGCAGTATTTT. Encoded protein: CASTTDSATQYF.

The CDR3 here is CASSLRQGWGYEQYF. The DNA of the CDR3 is TGTGCCAGCAGCTTAAGACAGGGCTGGGGCTACGAGCAGTACTTC. V is TRBV7-2 and J is TRBJ2-7; 7 bases agree with TRBD1. This CDR3 is built from 15 residues. Losses at the gene ends were 2 bases for V and 3 bases for J; bases not matched to a gene: 7. Germline CDR1 is SGHTA and CDR2 is FQGNSA.

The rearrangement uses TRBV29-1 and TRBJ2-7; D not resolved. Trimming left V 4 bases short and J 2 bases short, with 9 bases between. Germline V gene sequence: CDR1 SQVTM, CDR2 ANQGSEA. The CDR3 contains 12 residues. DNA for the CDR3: TGCAGCGTTGTTTGGGGAACCTACGAGCAGTACTTC. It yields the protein CSVVWGTYEQYF.

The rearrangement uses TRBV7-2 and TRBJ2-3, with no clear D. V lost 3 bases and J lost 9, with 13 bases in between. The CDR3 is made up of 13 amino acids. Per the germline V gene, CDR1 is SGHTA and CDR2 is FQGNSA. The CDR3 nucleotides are TGTGCCAGCAGCTTCCCCTCGTCGGTCACGCAGTATTTT. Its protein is CASSFPSSVTQYF.

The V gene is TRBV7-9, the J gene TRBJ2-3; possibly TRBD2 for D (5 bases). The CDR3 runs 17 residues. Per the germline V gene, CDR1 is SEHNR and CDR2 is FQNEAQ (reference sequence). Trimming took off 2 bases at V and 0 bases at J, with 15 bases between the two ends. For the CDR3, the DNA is TGTGCCAGCAGCTTACGGGATTCTAGCCGCAGCACAGATACGCAGTATTTT. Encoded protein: CASSLRDSSRSTDTQYF.

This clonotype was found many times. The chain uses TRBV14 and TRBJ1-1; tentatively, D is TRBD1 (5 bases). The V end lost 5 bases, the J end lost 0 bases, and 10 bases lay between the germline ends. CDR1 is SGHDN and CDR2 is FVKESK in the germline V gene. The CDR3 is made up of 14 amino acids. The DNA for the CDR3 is TGTGCCAGCAGCTGGGGCCCCATGAACACTGAAGCTTTCTTT. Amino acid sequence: CASSWGPMNTEAFF.

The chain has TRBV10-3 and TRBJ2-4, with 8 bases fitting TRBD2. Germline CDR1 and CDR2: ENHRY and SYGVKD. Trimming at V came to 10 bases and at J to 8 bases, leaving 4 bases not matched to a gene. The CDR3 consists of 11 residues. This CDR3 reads CATSGGDIQYF. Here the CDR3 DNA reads TGTGCCACTTCGGGGGGGGACATTCAGTACTTC.

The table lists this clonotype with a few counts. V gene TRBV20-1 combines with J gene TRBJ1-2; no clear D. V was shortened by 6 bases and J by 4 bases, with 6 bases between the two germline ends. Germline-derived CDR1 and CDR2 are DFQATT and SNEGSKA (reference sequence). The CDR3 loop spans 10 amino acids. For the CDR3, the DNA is TGCAGTGCCCCATCCTATGGCTACACCTTC. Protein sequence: CSAPSYGYTF.

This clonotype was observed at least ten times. The chain's CDR3 is CASSFDKNTEAFF. For the CDR3, the DNA is TGCGCCAGCAGCTTTGACAAGAACACTGAAGCTTTCTTT. This chain links TRBV5-1 with TRBJ1-1; D is unresolved. The ends were cut back, 2 bases at V and 1 base at J, with 6 bases in the middle. Per germline, CDR1 SGHRS and CDR2 YFSETQ. The CDR3 is 13 residues long.

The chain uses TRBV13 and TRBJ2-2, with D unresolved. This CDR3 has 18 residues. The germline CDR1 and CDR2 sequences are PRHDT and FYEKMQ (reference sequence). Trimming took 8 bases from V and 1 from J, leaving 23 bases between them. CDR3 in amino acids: CASFTNHGQKENTGELFF. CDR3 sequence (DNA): TGTGCCAGCTTCACCAACCACGGGCAGAAAGAGAACACCGGGGAGCTGTTTTTT. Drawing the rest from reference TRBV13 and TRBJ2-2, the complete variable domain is AAGVIQSPRHLIKEKRETATLKCYPIPRHDTVYWYQQGPGQDPQFLISFYEKMQSDKGSIPDRFSAQQFSDYHSELNMSSLELGDSALYFCASFTNHGQKENTGELFFGEGSRLTVL.

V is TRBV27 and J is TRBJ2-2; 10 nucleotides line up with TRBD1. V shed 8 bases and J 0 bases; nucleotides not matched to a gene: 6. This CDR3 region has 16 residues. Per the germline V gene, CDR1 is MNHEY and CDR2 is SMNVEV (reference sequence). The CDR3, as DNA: TGTGCCAGCGCCGTAGGGACAGGGGCGAACACCGGGGAGCTGTTTTTT. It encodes CASAVGTGANTGELFF.

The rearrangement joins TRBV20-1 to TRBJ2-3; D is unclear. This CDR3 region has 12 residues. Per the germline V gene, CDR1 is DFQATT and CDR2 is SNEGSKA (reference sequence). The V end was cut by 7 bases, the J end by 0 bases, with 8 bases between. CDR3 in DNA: TGCAGTGTTAGGTCCAGCACAGATACGCAGTATTTT. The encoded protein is CSVRSSTDTQYF.